This paragraph covers one T cell receptor beta chain sequence. Profiled with immunoSEQ multiplex PCR; TCRdb holds only in-frame clones, not every one. The data show some 2.4 million clones, 93% seen once. This specimen comes from a study of shared clonotypes between healthy human individuals. A CD45RA+ naive subset and a CD45RA-negative memory subset were split from CD4+ cells. Germline-derived CDR1 and CDR2 are LGHNA and YSLEER. The CDR3 spans 16 residues. V gave up 1 base and J gave up 3 bases, with 15 bases separating them. Sample: naive CD4+ T cells from PBMCs. Noted subset: CD45RA+ positively selected. This rearrangement joins TRBV4-3 to TRBJ1-1, with D maybe TRBD1 (5 bases). The receptor was isolated from a man younger than 30 in good health. Some clones in this sample may be carry-over from other donors' samples. CDR3 residues: CASSQVVTQEDTEAFF. The CDR3 region has the DNA TGCGCCAGCAGCCAAGTAGTAACACAGGAGGACACTGAAGCTTTCTTT.